The 8 T cell receptor beta chains below all came from one sample that was sequenced in a study of identical twins' blood T cells. TCRdb ran MiXCR on the 5' RACE reads and lists one entry per CDR3 protein. Of 300,000 to 450,000 distinct CDR3 sequences listed, about 28% are singletons. The specimen was PBMCs. These receptors were taken from a woman between 18 and 50 years old in good health.

This chain joins TRBV12-5 and TRBJ1-5; D remains ambiguous. The germline V gene has CDR1 LGHNT and CDR2 FRNRAP. V shed 1 base and J shed 3 bases, with 16 bases lying between them. This CDR3 contains 17 residues. The CDR3 coding sequence is TGTGCTAGTGGTTTGGCCGCAACGACCATACTCAATCAGCCCCAGCATTTT. It translates to CASGLAATTILNQPQHF.

The genes are TRBV27 and TRBJ1-5, with D perhaps matching TRBD1 (5 bases). The V gene's germline CDR1 is MNHEY and CDR2 SMNVEV (reference sequence). The CDR3 spans 17 residues. V gave up 5 bases and J gave up 4 bases, with 21 bases separating them. The CDR3 DNA sequence: TGTGCCAGCAGTCTGGGACCCGCTCTCTCTCTGAATCAGCCCCAGCATTTT. This translates into CASSLGPALSLNQPQHF.

This rearrangement joins TRBV5-1 to TRBJ2-6; no definite D call. The CDR3 consists of 16 residues. Trimming pared 2 bases from V and 0 bases from J, leaving 9 bases between. Germline lookup yields CDR1 SGHRS and CDR2 YFSETQ. The CDR3 reads CASSLDRNSGANVLTF. CDR3 bases: TGCGCCAGCAGCTTAGATAGGAACTCTGGGGCCAACGTCCTGACTTTC.

This clonotype was recorded at least ten times. The chain combines TRBV20-1 with TRBJ2-3; TRBD1 might be the D (6 bases). V lost 0 bases, J lost 4 bases, and 17 bases lay in between. There are 16 residues in the CDR3. In germline, CDR1 is DFQATT, CDR2 SNEGSKA (reference sequence). The CDR3 spells CSARESSGDWADTQYF. CDR3 DNA: TGCAGTGCTAGAGAGAGCTCAGGGGATTGGGCAGATACGCAGTATTTT.

This clonotype was counted a single time. A much larger clone differs from this one at a single base, so this may be a read error. The V gene is TRBV7-9, the J gene TRBJ1-2; D might be TRBD1 (6 bases). CDR1 and CDR2 from the germline V gene are SEHNR and FQNEAQ (reference sequence). There are 13 residues in the CDR3. CDR3 in DNA: TGTGCCAGCAGCTTAGCCGGGGGCGATGGCTACGCCTTC. Translation gives CASSLAGGDGYAF. Variable domain in full (rest from reference TRBV7-9 and TRBJ1-2): DTGVSQNPRHKITKRGQNVTFRCDPISEHNRLYWYRQTLGQGPEFLTYFQNEAQLEKSRLLSDRFSAERPKGSFSTLEIQRTEQGDSAMYLCASSLAGGDGYAFGSGTRLTVV.

The chain joins TRBV7-6 to TRBJ1-1; 7 bases match TRBD1. CDR1 is SGHVS and CDR2 is FNYEAQ in the germline V gene. The CDR3 is 15 residues long. After removal of 4 bases from V and 1 base from J, the junction contained 6 bases not matched to a gene. In DNA, the CDR3 is TGTGCCAGCAGCTCCGGGACAGTCCAGAACACTGAAGCTTTCTTT. The encoded protein is CASSSGTVQNTEAFF. The full variable domain, its missing parts supplied by reference TRBV7-6 and TRBJ1-1, is GAGVSQSPRYKVTKRGQDVALRCDPISGHVSLYWYRQALGQGPEFLTYFNYEAQQDKSGLPNDRFSAERPEGSISTLTIQRTEQRDSAMYRCASSSGTVQNTEAFFGQGTRLTVV.

This clonotype was observed a few times. The gene calls are TRBV4-1 and TRBJ2-4; TRBD2 is a possible D gene (6 bases). Trimming took off 2 bases at V and 7 bases at J, with 15 bases between the two ends. Germline V gives CDR1 MGHRA, CDR2 YSYEKL. CDR3 length: 15 amino acids. As DNA, the CDR3 is TGCGCCAGCAGCCAACCCCGGGGGTCCGAGAACATTCAGTACTTC. Encoded protein: CASSQPRGSENIQYF.

In this sample, this clonotype turned up many times. This rearrangement joins TRBV9 to TRBJ1-1; D unclear. The germline V gene encodes CDR1 SGDLS and CDR2 YYNGEE. Trimming stripped 6 bases from V and 3 bases from J, with 12 bases between. The CDR3 is 13 amino acids. The CDR3 DNA follows: TGTGCCAGCACCCGAGGGAGGGACACTGAAGCTTTCTTT. It yields the protein CASTRGRDTEAFF.